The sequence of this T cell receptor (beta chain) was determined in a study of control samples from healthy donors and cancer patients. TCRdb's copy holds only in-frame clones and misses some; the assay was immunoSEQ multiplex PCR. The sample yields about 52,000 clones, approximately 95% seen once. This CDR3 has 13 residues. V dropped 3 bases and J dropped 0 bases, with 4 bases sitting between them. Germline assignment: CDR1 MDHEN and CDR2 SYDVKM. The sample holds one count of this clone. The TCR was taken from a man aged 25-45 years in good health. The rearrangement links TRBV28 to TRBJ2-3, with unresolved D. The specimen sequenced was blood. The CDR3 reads CASSLGSTDTQYF. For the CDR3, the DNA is TGTGCCAGCAGTTTGGGCAGCACAGATACGCAGTATTTT.